One and the same sample provided the 13 T cell receptor beta chains below, sequenced in a study of shared clonotypes between healthy human individuals. TCRdb's table, derived via immunoSEQ multiplex PCR, lists solely in-frame clones and lacks some. The data show roughly 2.2 million clones, about 92% seen once. Sequencing was performed on naive CD4+ T cells from PBMCs. Subset described: CD45RA+ positively selected. Receptor source: a man younger than 35 in good health. Some clones in this sample may be carry-over from other donors' samples.

The chain uses TRBV5-1 and TRBJ2-5, with 7 nucleotides matching TRBD1. V was pared by 4 bases and J by 2 bases, with 5 bases of the junction left unmatched. The CDR3 is 14 residues long. The germline V gene has CDR1 SGHRS and CDR2 YFSETQ. For the CDR3, the DNA is TGCGCCAGCAGCCAAGGACAGGCTCAAGAGACCCAGTACTTC. The encoded protein is CASSQGQAQETQYF.

The rearrangement uses TRBV7-9 and TRBJ1-4; 8 bases are shared with TRBD1. The CDR3 is 14 residues long. With V trimmed by 7 bases and J by 8 bases, 9 bases remained unmatched. Germline V CDR1 and CDR2: SEHNR, FQNEAQ (reference sequence). As DNA, the CDR3 is TGTGCCAGCACTAGAGGGACAGGCGCCGAAAAACTGTTTTTT. It yields the protein CASTRGTGAEKLFF.

The V call is TRBV28, the J call TRBJ2-1; 11 nucleotides agree with TRBD2. CDR1 is MDHEN and CDR2 is SYDVKM in the germline V gene. The junction had 5 bases not matched to a gene; V was cut back by 4 bases and J by 0 bases. The CDR3 loop spans 17 amino acids. CDR3 DNA sequence: TGTGCCAGCAGTTCACATAGCGGGAGGGGCTCCTACAATGAGCAGTTCTTC. Translating gives CASSSHSGRGSYNEQFF.

This rearrangement joins TRBV6-4 to TRBJ1-1; D possibly corresponds to TRBD1 (5 bases). CDR1 MRHNA and CDR2 SNTAGT come from the germline V gene. CDR3 size: 13 residues. V shed 0 bases and J shed 6 bases, with 8 bases lying between them. CDR3 residues: CASSDSWGAEAFF. DNA of the CDR3: TGTGCCAGCAGTGACTCCTGGGGCGCTGAAGCTTTCTTT.

This clone has just one count. The chain links TRBV25-1 to TRBJ2-2; 7 bases are shared with TRBD1. The CDR3 runs 15 residues. J lost 0 bases, V lost 7 bases, and 5 bases had no gene match. Germline loops: CDR1 MGHDK, CDR2 SYGVNS. CDR3 nucleotide sequence: TGTGCCAGCACCAGACAGGGTGCGAACACCGGGGAGCTGTTTTTT. Translating it yields CASTRQGANTGELFF.

In regard to this clone: Different DNA sequences within this sample yield the same CDR3. The chain links TRBV20-1 to TRBJ1-2, with D tentatively TRBD1 (5 bases). In germline, CDR1 is DFQATT, CDR2 SNEGSKA (reference sequence). The CDR3 contains 11 residues. Trimming left V 0 bases short and J 8 bases short, with 7 bases between. CDR3 nucleotide sequence: TGCAGTGCTAGAGAAGGGACGGGCTACACCTTC. Protein: CSAREGTGYTF.

The V and J genes are TRBV19 and TRBJ2-1; 8 nucleotides agree with TRBD2. CDR1 is LNHDA, CDR2 SQIVND, per germline (reference sequence). The CDR3 loop spans 15 amino acids. V shed 7 bases and J 3 bases; nucleotides not matched to a gene: 8. The chain's CDR3 is CASTFGGANYNEQFF. CDR3 in DNA: TGTGCCAGTACTTTCGGGGGGGCTAACTACAATGAGCAGTTCTTC. The full variable domain, rest sourced from reference TRBV19 and TRBJ2-1, is DGGITQSPKYLFRKEGQNVTLSCEQNLNHDAMYWYRQDPGQGLRLIYYSQIVNDFQKGDIAEGYSVSREKKESFPLTVTSAQKNPTAFYLCASTFGGANYNEQFFGPGTRLTVL.

The genes are TRBV7-2 and TRBJ1-1; D not resolved. The CDR3 has 13 amino acids. V lost 7 bases, J lost 11 bases, and 20 bases lay in between. The V gene's germline CDR1 is SGHTA and CDR2 FQGNSA. CDR3 region: CASTVRAMGEAFF. The DNA for the CDR3 is TGTGCCAGCACCGTCAGAGCCATGGGCGAGGCTTTCTTT.

DNA of the CDR3: TGCGCCAGCAGCTTGGCCTATAGCGGGCAGAACACCGGGGAGCTGTTTTTT. Residues: CASSLAYSGQNTGELFF. This chain uses TRBV5-1 with TRBJ2-2; 7 nucleotides line up with TRBD2. The CDR3 contains 17 residues. Trimming at V came to 0 bases and at J to 1 base, leaving 6 bases not matched to a gene. Germline CDR1 and CDR2: SGHRS and YFSETQ.

This chain links TRBV7-9 with TRBJ1-5; TRBD1 matches 11 bases. The germline gives CDR1 SEHNR, CDR2 FQNEAQ (reference sequence). Unmatched junction bases numbered 6, after V lost 1 base and J lost 1 base. This CDR3 comprises 18 residues. The CDR3 coding sequence is TGTGCCAGCAGCTTAGGGACAGGGGGCGATGGGAGCAATCAGCCCCAGCATTTT. Translated, it gives CASSLGTGGDGSNQPQHF.

J is TRBJ1-4 and V is TRBV5-1; the match to TRBD1 covers 8 bases. The CDR3 spans 15 residues. The germline V gene has CDR1 SGHRS and CDR2 YFSETQ. J gave up 3 bases and V 2 bases, and 3 bases lay outside the gene matches. CDR3 in amino acids: CASSFLTGANEKLFF. DNA of the CDR3: TGCGCCAGCAGCTTTTTGACAGGGGCTAATGAAAAACTGTTTTTT.

CDR3 protein: CAWDRDGKLYEQYF. Written as DNA, the CDR3 is TGTGCCTGGGACCGAGACGGAAAACTCTACGAGCAGTACTTC. The J gene is TRBJ2-5, the V gene TRBV30; the D is unclear. The J call could be wrong; TRBJ2-7 is a better fit for the DNA end. Germline V gives CDR1 GTSNPN, CDR2 SVGIG (reference sequence). The CDR3 consists of 14 residues.

The V and J genes are TRBV6-5 and TRBJ1-1, with D possibly being TRBD1 (5 bases). The CDR3 is 14 residues long. The V end was cut by 5 bases, the J end by 2 bases, with 12 bases between. Germline V gene data show CDR1 as MNHEY and CDR2 as SVGAGI. In DNA form, the CDR3 reads TGTGCCAGCAGTCGGGGCGCCGGTAACACTGAAGCTTTCTTT. Its translation: CASSRGAGNTEAFF.